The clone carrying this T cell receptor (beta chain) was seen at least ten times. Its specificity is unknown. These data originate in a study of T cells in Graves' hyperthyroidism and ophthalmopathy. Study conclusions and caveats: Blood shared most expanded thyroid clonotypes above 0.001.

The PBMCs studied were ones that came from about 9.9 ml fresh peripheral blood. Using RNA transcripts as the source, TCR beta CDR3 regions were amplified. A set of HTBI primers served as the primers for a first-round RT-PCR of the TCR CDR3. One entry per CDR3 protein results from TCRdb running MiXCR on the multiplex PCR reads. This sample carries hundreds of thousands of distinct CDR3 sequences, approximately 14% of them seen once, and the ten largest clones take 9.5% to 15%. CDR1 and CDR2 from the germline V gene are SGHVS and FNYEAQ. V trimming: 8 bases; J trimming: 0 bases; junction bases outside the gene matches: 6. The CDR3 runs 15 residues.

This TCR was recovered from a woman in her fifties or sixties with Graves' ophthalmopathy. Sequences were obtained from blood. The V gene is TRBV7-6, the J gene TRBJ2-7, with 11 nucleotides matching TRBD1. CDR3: CASSWGQGGSYEQYF. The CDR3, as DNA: TGTGCCAGCTCCTGGGGACAGGGGGGCTCCTACGAGCAGTACTTC.